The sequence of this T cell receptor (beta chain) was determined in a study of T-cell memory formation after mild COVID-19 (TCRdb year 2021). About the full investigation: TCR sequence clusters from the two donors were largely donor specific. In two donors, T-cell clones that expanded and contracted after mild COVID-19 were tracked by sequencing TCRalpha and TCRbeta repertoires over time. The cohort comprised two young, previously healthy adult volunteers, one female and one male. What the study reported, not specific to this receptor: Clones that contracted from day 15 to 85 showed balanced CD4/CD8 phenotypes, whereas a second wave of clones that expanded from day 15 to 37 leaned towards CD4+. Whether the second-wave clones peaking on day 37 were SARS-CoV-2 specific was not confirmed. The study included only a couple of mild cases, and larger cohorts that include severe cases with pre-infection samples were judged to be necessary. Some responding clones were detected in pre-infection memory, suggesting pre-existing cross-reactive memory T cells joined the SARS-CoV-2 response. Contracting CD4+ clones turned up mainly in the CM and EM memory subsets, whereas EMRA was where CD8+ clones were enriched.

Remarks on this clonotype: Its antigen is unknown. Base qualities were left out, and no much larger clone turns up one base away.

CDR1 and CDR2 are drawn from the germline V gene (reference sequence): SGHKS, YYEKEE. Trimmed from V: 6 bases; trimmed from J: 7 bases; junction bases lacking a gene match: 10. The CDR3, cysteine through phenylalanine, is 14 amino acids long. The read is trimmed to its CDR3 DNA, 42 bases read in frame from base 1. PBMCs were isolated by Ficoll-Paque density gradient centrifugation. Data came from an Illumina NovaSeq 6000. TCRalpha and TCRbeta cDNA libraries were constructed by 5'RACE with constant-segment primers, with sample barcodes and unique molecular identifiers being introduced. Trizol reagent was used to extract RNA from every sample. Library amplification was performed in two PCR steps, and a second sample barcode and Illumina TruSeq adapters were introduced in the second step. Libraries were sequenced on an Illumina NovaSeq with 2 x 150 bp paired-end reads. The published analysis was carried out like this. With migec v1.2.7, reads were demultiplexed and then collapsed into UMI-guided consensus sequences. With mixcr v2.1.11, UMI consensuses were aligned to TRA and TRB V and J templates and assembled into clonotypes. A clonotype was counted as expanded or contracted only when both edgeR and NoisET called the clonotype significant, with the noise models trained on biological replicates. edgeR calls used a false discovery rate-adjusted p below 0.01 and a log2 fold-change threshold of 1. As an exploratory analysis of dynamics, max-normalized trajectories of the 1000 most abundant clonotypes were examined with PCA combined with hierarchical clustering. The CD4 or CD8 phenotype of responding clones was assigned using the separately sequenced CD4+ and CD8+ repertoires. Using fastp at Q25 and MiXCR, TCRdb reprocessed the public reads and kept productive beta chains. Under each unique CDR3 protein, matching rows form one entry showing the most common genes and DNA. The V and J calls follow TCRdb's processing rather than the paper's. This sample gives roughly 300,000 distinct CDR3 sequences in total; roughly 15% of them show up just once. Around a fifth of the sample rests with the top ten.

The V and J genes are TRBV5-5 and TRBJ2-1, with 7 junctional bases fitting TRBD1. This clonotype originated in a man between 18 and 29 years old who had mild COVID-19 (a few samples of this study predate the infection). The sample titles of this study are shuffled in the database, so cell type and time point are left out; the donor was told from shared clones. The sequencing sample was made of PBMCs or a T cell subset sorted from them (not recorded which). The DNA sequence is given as TGTGCCAGCACCCAGCGTACAGGGGAAAATGAGCAGTTCTTC. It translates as CASTQRTGENEQFF.